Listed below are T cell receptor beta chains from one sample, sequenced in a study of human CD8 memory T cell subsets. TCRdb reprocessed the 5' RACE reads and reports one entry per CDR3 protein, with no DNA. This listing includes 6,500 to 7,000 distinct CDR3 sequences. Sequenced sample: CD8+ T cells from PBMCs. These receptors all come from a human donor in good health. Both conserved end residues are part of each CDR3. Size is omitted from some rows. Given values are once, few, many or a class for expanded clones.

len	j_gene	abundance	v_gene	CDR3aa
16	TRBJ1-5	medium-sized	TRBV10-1	CASSEVDRPANQPQHF
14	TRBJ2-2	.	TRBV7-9	CASSRQMGTGELFF
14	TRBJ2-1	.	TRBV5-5	CASSDGTSYNEQFF
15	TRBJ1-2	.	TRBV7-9	CASSLEDRENYGYTF
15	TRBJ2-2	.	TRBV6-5	CASSTLAGTAGELFF
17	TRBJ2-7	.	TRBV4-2	CASSQGDRTDSSYEQYF
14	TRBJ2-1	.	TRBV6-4	CASSPGTSGDEQFF
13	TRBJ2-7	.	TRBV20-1	CSAPGQGNSEQYF
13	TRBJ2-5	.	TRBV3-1	CASSPTEQETQYF
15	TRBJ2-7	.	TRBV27	CASSPGTGSPYEQYF
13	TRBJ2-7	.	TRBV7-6	CASSFPGAFEQYF
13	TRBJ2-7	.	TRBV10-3	CAISESAGYEQYF
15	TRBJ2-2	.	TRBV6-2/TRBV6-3	CASAMIRAGAGELFF
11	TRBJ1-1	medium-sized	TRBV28	CAKIASGIAFF
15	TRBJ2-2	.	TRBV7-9	CASRRDRANTGELFF
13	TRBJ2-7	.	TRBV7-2	CASSLGPSLEQYF
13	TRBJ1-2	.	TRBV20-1	CSASSPENYGYTF
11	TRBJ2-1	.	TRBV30	CAWRDGTEQFF
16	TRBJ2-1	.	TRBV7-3	CASSLGSGRSYNEQFF
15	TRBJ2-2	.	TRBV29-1	CSVGSGAPNTGELFF
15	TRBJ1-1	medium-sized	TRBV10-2	CASSDRDFMNTEAFF
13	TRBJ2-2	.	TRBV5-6	CASSWGRPGELFF
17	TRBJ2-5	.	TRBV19	CASSIISPTPAGETQYF
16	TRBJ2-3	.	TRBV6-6	CASSPLRRLGTDTQYF
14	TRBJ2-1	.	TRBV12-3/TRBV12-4	CASSLRDRGHEQFF
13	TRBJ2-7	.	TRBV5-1	CASSLSARYEQYF
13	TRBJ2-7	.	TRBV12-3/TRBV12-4	CASTLGHFYEQYF
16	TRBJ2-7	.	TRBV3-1	CASSQAASGPTYEQYF
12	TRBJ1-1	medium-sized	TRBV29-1	CSVAGGNTEAFF
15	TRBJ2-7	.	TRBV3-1	CASSQVEGTTYEQYF
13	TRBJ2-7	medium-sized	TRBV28	CASGDRSDYEQYF
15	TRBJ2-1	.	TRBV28	CASSLPASGGNEQFF
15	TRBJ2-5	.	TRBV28	CASSLPRRGKETQYF
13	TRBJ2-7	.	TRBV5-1	CASSLVDVREQYF
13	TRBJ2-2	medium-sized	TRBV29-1	CSAIVVITGELFF
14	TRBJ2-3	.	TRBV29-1	CSVDGRGGTDTQYF
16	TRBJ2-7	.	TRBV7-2	CASSLEVLLRSYEQYF
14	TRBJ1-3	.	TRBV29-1	CSVEGTGYGNTIYF
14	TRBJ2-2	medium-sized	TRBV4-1	CASSLSGAGGELFF
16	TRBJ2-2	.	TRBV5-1	CATSGAPIAYTGELFF
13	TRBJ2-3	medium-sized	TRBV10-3	CAISGDSGDTQYF